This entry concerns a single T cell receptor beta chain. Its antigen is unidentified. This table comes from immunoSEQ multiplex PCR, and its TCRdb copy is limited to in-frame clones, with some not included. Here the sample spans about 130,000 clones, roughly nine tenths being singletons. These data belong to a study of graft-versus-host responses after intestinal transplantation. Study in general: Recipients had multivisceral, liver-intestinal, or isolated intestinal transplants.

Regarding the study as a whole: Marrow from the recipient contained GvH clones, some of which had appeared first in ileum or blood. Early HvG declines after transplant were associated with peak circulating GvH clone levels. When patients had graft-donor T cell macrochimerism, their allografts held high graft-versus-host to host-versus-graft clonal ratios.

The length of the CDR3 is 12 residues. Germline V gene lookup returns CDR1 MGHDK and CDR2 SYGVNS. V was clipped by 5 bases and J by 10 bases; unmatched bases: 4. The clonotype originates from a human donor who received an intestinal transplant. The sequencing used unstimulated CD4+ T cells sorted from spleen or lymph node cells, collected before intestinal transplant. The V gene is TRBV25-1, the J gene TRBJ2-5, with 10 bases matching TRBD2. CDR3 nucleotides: TGTGCCAGCAGTTATCAGCGGGGGGGCCAGTACTTC. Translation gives CASSYQRGGQYF.